This TCR beta chain was sequenced during a study of T cell responses to AZD1222 COVID-19 vaccine. Study overall: The analysis combined second doses at about 4 or about 12 weeks.

The length of the CDR3 is 14 residues. Germline V gene sequence: CDR1 SQVTM, CDR2 ANQGSEA. The ends were cut back, 4 bases at V and 5 bases at J, with 15 bases in the middle. Generated by immunoSEQ multiplex PCR, the TCRdb table keeps only in-frame clones and is missing some. The table has 110,000 to 150,000 clones, 92% seen once. The specimen was peripheral blood, collected on day 0 of AZD1222 vaccination. This receptor was taken from an adult in good health. This rearrangement joins TRBV29-1 to TRBJ1-5; TRBD1 is a possible D gene (5 bases). The CDR3 sequence is CSVGSGANYQPQHF. Written as DNA, the CDR3 is TGCAGCGTTGGAAGTGGGGCCAACTATCAGCCCCAGCATTTT.